This entry lists 29 T cell receptor beta chains sequenced from one sample in a study of blood T cell repertoires in COVID-19. Sequencing used immunoSEQ multiplex PCR; TCRdb keeps in-frame clones, though not all of them. Among 250,000 to 300,000 clones listed, around nine tenths were seen once. Material: PBMCs or T cells enriched from blood (not recorded which). The receptor source for this set is a woman aged 40 to 50 who had recovered from COVID-19.

This clone has a handful of counts. The V call is TRBV5-1, the J call TRBJ2-5; D unresolved. The germline V gene has CDR1 SGHRS and CDR2 YFSETQ. V lost 2 bases and J lost 5, with 10 bases in between. The CDR3 extends over 13 amino acids. The CDR3 nucleotides are TGCGCCAGCAGCTTCCAACACGGGGAGACCCAGTACTTC. Translation gives CASSFQHGETQYF.

This chain links TRBV7-9 with TRBJ1-1; no firm D call. CDR3 length: 13 amino acids. Germline values: CDR1 SEHNR, CDR2 FQNEAQ (reference sequence). V dropped 7 bases and J dropped 2 bases, with 11 bases sitting between them. The CDR3 reads CASTLPQNTEAFF. The CDR3 nucleotides are TGTGCCAGCACCCTACCCCAAAACACTGAAGCTTTCTTT.

The V gene is TRBV11-3, the J gene TRBJ2-1; tentative D call: TRBD1 (6 bases). Trimming left V 5 bases short and J 1 base short, with 12 bases between. Germline loops: CDR1 SGHNT, CDR2 YENEEA. This CDR3 is built from 15 residues. DNA for the CDR3: TGTGCCAGCAGCCCAGCTCAGGGGTCCTACAATGAGCAGTTCTTC. This gives the protein CASSPAQGSYNEQFF.

The chain couples TRBV4-1 to TRBJ1-4; D is ambiguous. V was pared by 7 bases and J by 0 bases, with 15 bases between. This CDR3 contains 16 residues. Germline loops: CDR1 MGHRA, CDR2 YSYEKL. The CDR3 nucleotides are TGCGCCAGCAACCCTAACCCGGTTGCAACTAATGAAAAACTGTTTTTT. Amino acids: CASNPNPVATNEKLFF.

V is TRBV9 and J is TRBJ2-6; possibly TRBD1 for D (5 bases). With 0 bases removed from V and 0 bases from J, the gap between germline ends came to 13 bases. The CDR3 loop spans 18 amino acids. Germline V gives CDR1 SGDLS, CDR2 YYNGEE. The CDR3 DNA sequence: TGTGCCAGCAGCGTAGTTATGGGGCTGAGCTCTGGGGCCAACGTCCTGACTTTC. Translation gives CASSVVMGLSSGANVLTF.

This chain links TRBV27 with TRBJ1-2; D is unclear. This CDR3 contains 12 residues. Germline values: CDR1 MNHEY, CDR2 SMNVEV (reference sequence). V gave up 4 bases and J gave up 6 bases, with 9 bases separating them. CDR3 DNA: TGTGCCAGCAGTTCCGGAGGGAATGGCTACACCTTC. Protein sequence: CASSSGGNGYTF.

CDR3 protein: CASSARQGTLNGYTF. DNA of the CDR3: TGTGCCAGCAGCGCCCGACAGGGGACGTTGAATGGCTACACCTTC. This sequence joins TRBV7-2 and TRBJ1-2; TRBD1 matches at 8 bases. Germline V lookup: CDR1 SGHTA, CDR2 FQGNSA. The V segment lost 5 bases and the J segment 6 bases; nucleotides outside the gene matches: 11. CDR3 length: 15 residues.

The chain uses TRBV5-1 and TRBJ1-1; D unresolved. This CDR3 region has 16 residues. Germline CDR1 and CDR2: SGHRS and YFSETQ. V was pared by 0 bases and J by 3 bases, with 15 bases between. The chain's CDR3 is CASSLVTPGSDTEAFF. CDR3 nucleotide sequence: TGCGCCAGCAGCTTGGTCACCCCAGGTTCGGACACTGAAGCTTTCTTT.

This sequence joins TRBV21-1 and TRBJ1-2; the listed D gene, TRBD1, was not tested against the DNA. TRBV21-1 is noted as a pseudogene. CDR3 size: 17 residues. The CDR3 loop is CASSKVGTGKISGGYTF. In nucleotides, the CDR3 is TGTGCCAGCAGCAAAGTGGGGACAGGGAAAATCTCGGGTGGCTACACCTTC.

The chain is built from TRBV2 and TRBJ1-2; D is possibly TRBD1 (6 bases). The CDR3 consists of 14 residues. V lost 2 bases and J lost 7, with 14 bases in between. The germline gives CDR1 SNHLY, CDR2 FYNNEI. Here the CDR3 DNA reads TGTGCCAGCAGTGAAACTCGACAGGAGGTTGGCTACACCTTC. Translated: CASSETRQEVGYTF.

Only one count was recorded for this clone. The rearrangement uses TRBV4-1 and TRBJ1-2; D might be TRBD1 (5 bases). There are 17 residues in the CDR3. Trimming removed 1 base from V and 4 bases from J, with 19 bases in between. Germline V gene sequence: CDR1 MGHRA, CDR2 YSYEKL. The CDR3 spells CASSQVGATVTLYGYTF. The CDR3 nucleotides are TGCGCCAGCAGCCAAGTAGGCGCGACAGTTACGCTCTATGGCTACACCTTC.

The rearrangement links TRBV6-5 to TRBJ1-2; the match to TRBD1 covers 8 bases. CDR3 length: 14 amino acids. Germline loops: CDR1 MNHEY, CDR2 SVGAGI. V was pared by 5 bases and J by 8 bases, with 10 bases of the junction left unmatched. CDR3 protein: CASSLGQGLGGYTF. The CDR3 nucleotides are TGTGCCAGCAGTCTCGGACAGGGCCTGGGGGGCTACACCTTC.

This chain uses TRBV4-1 with TRBJ2-2; 7 bases map to TRBD1. V trimming: 0 bases; J trimming: 0 bases; junction bases outside the gene matches: 1. The CDR3 sequence is 16 residues long. Germline V lookup: CDR1 MGHRA, CDR2 YSYEKL. The chain's CDR3 is CASSQEGQTNTGELFF. In nucleotides, the CDR3 is TGCGCCAGCAGCCAAGAGGGACAGACGAACACCGGGGAGCTGTTTTTT.

The chain is built from TRBV2 and TRBJ2-7, with D possibly TRBD1 on 5 matching bases. CDR1 SNHLY and CDR2 FYNNEI come from the germline V gene. The CDR3 contains 13 residues. The V end lost 5 bases, the J end lost 7 bases, and 15 bases lay between the germline ends. The CDR3 DNA reads TGTGCCAGCAGTTCAACAGGCAGGTGGGAGCAGTACTTC. Residues: CASSSTGRWEQYF.

CDR3 sequence (DNA): TGCGCCAGCAGCGAAACGATGGCTGGAGGGACTGAAGCTTTCTTT. Encoded protein: CASSETMAGGTEAFF. The chain is built from TRBV5-1 and TRBJ1-1; D gene ambiguous. V lost 4 bases to trimming and J lost 5 bases, with 18 bases between them. Germline V gives CDR1 SGHRS, CDR2 YFSETQ. The CDR3 contains 15 residues.

This chain joins TRBV5-1 and TRBJ1-2; 9 bases agree with TRBD1. CDR1 and CDR2 from the germline V gene are SGHRS and YFSETQ. CDR3 length: 17 amino acids. V dropped 3 bases and J dropped 4; count of bases not matched to a gene: 13. CDR3 coding DNA: TGCGCCAGCAGCTACCGGTTGGGGGGACAGGGACTCTATGGCTACACCTTC. Amino acid sequence: CASSYRLGGQGLYGYTF.

On this clone: This sample also contains other DNA sequences that code for the same CDR3. J is TRBJ1-1 and V is TRBV19; a possible D gene is TRBD1 (5 bases). There are 12 residues in the CDR3. Trimming shortened V by 3 bases and J by 5 bases, and 7 bases separated the two germline ends. Germline loops: CDR1 LNHDA, CDR2 SQIVND (reference sequence). CDR3 region: CASSMGGTEAFF. CDR3 sequence (DNA): TGTGCCAGTAGTATGGGGGGGACTGAAGCTTTCTTT.

As concerns this clone: Other DNA sequences from this sample encode an identical CDR3 as well. The chain links TRBV2 to TRBJ1-1, with D possibly being TRBD1 (5 bases). Germline V gene sequence: CDR1 SNHLY, CDR2 FYNNEI. The CDR3 consists of 13 residues. Trimming removed 3 bases at V and 2 bases at J, with 7 bases between. This CDR3 is CASSEQGNTEAFF. The CDR3 region has the DNA TGTGCCAGCAGTGAGCAGGGTAACACTGAAGCTTTCTTT.

This clone came up a few times. The V call is TRBV19, the J call TRBJ1-3; no clear D gene. CDR1 and CDR2 from the germline V gene are LNHDA and SQIVND (reference sequence). V was shortened by 8 bases and J by 0 bases, with 8 bases between the two germline ends. The CDR3 contains 13 residues. CDR3 in amino acids: CASWRASGNTIYF. Written as DNA, the CDR3 is TGTGCCAGTTGGAGGGCCTCTGGAAACACCATATATTTT.

The table lists this clone with a count of one. The chain is built from TRBV30 and TRBJ1-2; 7 bases agree with TRBD1. The CDR3 consists of 14 residues. Germline CDR1 is GTSNPN and CDR2 is SVGIG (reference sequence). Unmatched junction bases numbered 7, after V lost 2 bases and J lost 4 bases. DNA of the CDR3: TGTGCCTGGAGTCCCGGGACAGTTGGCTATGGCTACACCTTC. Amino acids: CAWSPGTVGYGYTF. Complete variable domain (other parts from reference TRBV30 and TRBJ1-2): SQTIHQWPATLVQPVGSPLSLECTVEGTSNPNLYWYRQAAGRGLQLLFYSVGIGQISSEVPQNLSASRPQDRQFILSSKKLLLSDSGFYLCAWSPGTVGYGYTFGSGTRLTVV.

This sequence joins TRBV7-2 and TRBJ1-1; 7 positions agree with TRBD1. The CDR3 has 13 residues. Germline CDR1 reads SGHTA; CDR2 reads FQGNSA. With 2 bases clipped from V and 10 bases from J, the junction kept 7 bases outside the gene matches. CDR3 sequence (DNA): TGTGCCAGCAGCTTACGTCAGGGGGTAGGAGCTTTCTTT. Protein: CASSLRQGVGAFF.

This clone came up once. The V and J genes are TRBV18 and TRBJ1-2; TRBD1 agrees at 8 bases. The CDR3 spans 16 residues. J lost 3 bases, V lost 3 bases, and 9 bases had no gene match. Germline-derived CDR1 and CDR2 are KGHSH and LQKENI. The DNA for the CDR3 is TGTGCCAGCTCACCTCCTCGGGCAGGGGGCCACTATGGCTACACCTTC. It yields the protein CASSPPRAGGHYGYTF.

V gene TRBV12-3 or TRBV12-4 combines with J gene TRBJ2-7; no clear D. The CDR3 is 13 residues long. V was pared by 2 bases and J by 2 bases, with 7 bases between. CDR3 DNA: TGTGCCAGCAGTTTAAGCGCTACCTACGAGCAGTACTTC. This sequence encodes CASSLSATYEQYF.

The genes are TRBV5-1 and TRBJ2-2; TRBD1 aligns across 7 bases. The CDR3 sequence is 15 residues long. V trimming: 5 bases; J trimming: 4 bases; junction bases outside the gene matches: 8. CDR1 is SGHRS, CDR2 YFSETQ, per germline. CDR3 DNA: TGCGCCAGCAGTACCGGGACAGTCGTCACCGGGGAGCTGTTTTTT. It specifies CASSTGTVVTGELFF.

This rearrangement joins TRBV29-1 to TRBJ2-3; weak D call: TRBD1 (5 bases). Per the germline V gene, CDR1 is SQVTM and CDR2 is ANQGSEA. Between the trimmed V and J ends, which lost 1 base and 4 bases, there was a span of 12 bases. The length of the CDR3 is 14 residues. CDR3 loop: CSVEGQGASDTQYF. CDR3 nucleotides: TGCAGCGTTGAAGGTCAAGGGGCGTCAGATACGCAGTATTTT.

J is TRBJ1-4 and V is TRBV14; a possible D gene is TRBD1 (5 bases). This CDR3 is 20 amino acids long. Germline V gene data show CDR1 as SGHDN and CDR2 as FVKESK. V dropped 3 bases and J dropped 4 bases, with 27 bases sitting between them. CDR3 region: CASSQFQKGAQSGVNEKLFF. CDR3 in DNA: TGTGCCAGCAGCCAGTTCCAGAAAGGGGCCCAATCCGGAGTTAATGAAAAACTGTTTTTT. The full variable domain, in which reference TRBV14 and TRBJ1-4 provide the parts outside the CDR3, is EAGVTQFPSHSVIEKGQTVTLRCDPISGHDNLYWYRRVMGKEIKFLLHFVKESKQDESGMPNNRFLAERTGGTYSTLKVQPAELEDSGVYFCASSQFQKGAQSGVNEKLFFGSGTQLSVL.

The chain combines TRBV25-1 with TRBJ1-6; a possible D gene is TRBD1 (5 bases). V was clipped by 5 bases and J by 7 bases, with 15 bases between them. Germline assignment: CDR1 MGHDK and CDR2 SYGVNS. The CDR3 totals 15 residues. The CDR3 region is CASSPSDMTNSPLHF. In DNA form, the CDR3 reads TGTGCCAGCAGTCCTTCGGACATGACCAATTCACCCCTCCACTTT.

A single count supports this clone. The V call is TRBV10-1, the J call TRBJ1-4; D unresolved. There are 17 residues in the CDR3. Germline CDR1 WNHNN, CDR2 SYGVQD (reference sequence). The V end was cut by 3 bases, the J end by 3 bases, with 17 bases between. The CDR3 protein is CASSEGGTISANEKLFF. The DNA for the CDR3 is TGCGCCAGCAGTGAAGGTGGCACAATCAGCGCTAATGAAAAACTGTTTTTT.

The V and J genes are TRBV5-1 and TRBJ2-7; TRBD1 is a possible D gene (5 bases). V was clipped by 0 bases and J by 6 bases, with 13 bases between them. The CDR3 is 14 residues long. Germline lookup yields CDR1 SGHRS and CDR2 YFSETQ. The CDR3 DNA reads as TGCGCCAGCAGCTTGGTTCAGGGAATCGGCGAGCAGTACTTC. It encodes CASSLVQGIGEQYF.